What follows describes a single T cell receptor (beta chain). The target antigen is unknown. In the same sample, other DNA sequences code for this CDR3. Generated by immunoSEQ multiplex PCR, the TCRdb table keeps only in-frame clones and is missing some. The sample consists of roughly 1,800,000 clones, approximately 94% of them appearing once. The source of the sample is a study of shared clonotypes between healthy human individuals. Naive CD8 cells were CD45RO-negative, positively selected for CCR7, excluding terminally differentiated effector memory CD45RA+ cells. Study conclusions and caveats: Rarefaction analysis demonstrated incomplete sorted-subset sequencing notwithstanding large depth.

Germline V gives CDR1 MNHEY, CDR2 SMNVEV (reference sequence). The ends were cut back, 2 bases at V and 5 bases at J, with 7 bases in the middle. The CDR3 totals 13 residues. The chain employs TRBV27 and TRBJ2-1; possibly TRBD1 or TRBD2 for D (5 bases each). Material: naive CD8+ T cells sorted from blood. This TCR was recovered from a man aged 18 to 29 in good health. The CDR3 here is CASSLVGDNEQFF. In DNA form, the CDR3 reads TGTGCCAGCAGTTTAGTGGGGGACAATGAGCAGTTCTTC.